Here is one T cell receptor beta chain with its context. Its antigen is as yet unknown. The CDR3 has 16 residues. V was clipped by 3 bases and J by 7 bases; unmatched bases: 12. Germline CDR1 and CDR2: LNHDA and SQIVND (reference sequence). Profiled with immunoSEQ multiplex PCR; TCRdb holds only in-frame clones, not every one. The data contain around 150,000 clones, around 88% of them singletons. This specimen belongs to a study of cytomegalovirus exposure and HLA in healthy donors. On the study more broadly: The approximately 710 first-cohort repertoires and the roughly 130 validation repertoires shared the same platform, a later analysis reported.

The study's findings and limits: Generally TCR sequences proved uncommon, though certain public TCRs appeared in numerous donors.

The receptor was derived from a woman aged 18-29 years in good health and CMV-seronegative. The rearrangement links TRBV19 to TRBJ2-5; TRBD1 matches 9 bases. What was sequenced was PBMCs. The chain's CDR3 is CASSIGDGTGWATQYF. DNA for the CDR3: TGTGCCAGTAGTATTGGAGACGGGACAGGGTGGGCGACCCAGTACTTC.